Each of the 22 T cell receptor beta chains below was sequenced from the same sample in a study of patients and donors after allogeneic stem cell transplantation. TCRdb recomputed calls from the RT-PCR reads with MiXCR, one row per CDR3 protein. The sample carries approximately 410,000 distinct CDR3 sequences, 16% recorded once. The specimen was blood, either unsorted or a sorted T cell fraction (not recorded which). Receptors originate from a human donor who was either an allogeneic HSCT recipient or a stem cell or donor lymphocyte infusion donor (not recorded which). It is not recorded whose cells these are; they may come from a transplant donor.

This clonotype has only a few counts. The chain carries TRBV24-1 and TRBJ2-5, with TRBD1 as a possible D gene (5 bases). Trimming pared 1 base from V and 2 bases from J, leaving 10 bases between. The CDR3 sequence is 15 residues long. From germline, CDR1 is KGHDR and CDR2 SFDVKD. In nucleotides, the CDR3 is TGTGCCACCAGTGATTTCCTAAGGGGACAAGAGACCCAGTACTTC. Translating it yields CATSDFLRGQETQYF.

CDR3 in amino acids: CASSQTGLPTEAFF. The CDR3 DNA is TGCGCCAGCAGCCAGACGGGACTCCCCACTGAAGCTTTCTTT. The rearrangement joins TRBV4-1 to TRBJ1-1, with D tentatively TRBD1 (5 bases). The V and J ends lost 3 bases and 4 bases respectively, with 12 bases between them. Germline CDR1 is MGHRA and CDR2 is YSYEKL. This CDR3 spans 14 amino acids.

This chain links TRBV9 with TRBJ2-7; 7 nucleotides match TRBD1. The trim removed 0 bases at V and 0 bases at J, leaving 3 bases unmatched. Germline lookup yields CDR1 SGDLS and CDR2 YYNGEE. This CDR3 has 15 amino acids. The chain's CDR3 is CASSVGDSFSYEQYF. The CDR3 DNA reads TGTGCCAGCAGCGTAGGGGACAGTTTCTCCTACGAGCAGTACTTC.

The gene calls are TRBV7-2 and TRBJ2-3; no firm D call. The V and J ends lost 5 bases and 4 bases respectively, with 13 bases between them. In germline, CDR1 is SGHTA, CDR2 FQGNSA. The length of the CDR3 is 14 residues. Written as DNA, the CDR3 is TGTGCCAGCAGCATCCGACGTGCCTCAGATACGCAGTATTTT. Its translation is CASSIRRASDTQYF.

This clonotype was found a few times. The rearrangement uses TRBV21-1 and TRBJ1-4; the D call of TRBD1 is as the table states it, not checked on the DNA. TRBV21-1 is reported as a pseudogene. CDR3 length: 17 amino acids. The CDR3 spells CASSKWDRGLTNEKLFF. In nucleotides, the CDR3 is TGTGCCAGCAGCAAGTGGGACAGGGGGCTAACTAATGAAAAACTGTTTTTT.

The table lists this clonotype with a few counts. This sequence joins TRBV12-3 or TRBV12-4 and TRBJ2-3, with a tentative D call TRBD2 (6 bases). This CDR3 is 16 amino acids long. The V gene lost 3 bases and the J gene lost 1 base, with 14 bases spanning the gap. This CDR3 reads CASSFWGVVGTDTQYF. As DNA, the CDR3 is TGTGCCAGCAGTTTTTGGGGGGTGGTTGGCACAGATACGCAGTATTTT.

This clonotype came up a few times. The chain combines TRBV15 with TRBJ2-3; perhaps TRBD2 as D (5 bases). The CDR3 is made up of 14 amino acids. The germline V gene encodes CDR1 LNHNV and CDR2 YYDKDF (reference sequence). The germline V and J ends were trimmed by 6 bases and 0 bases, with 10 bases remaining between them. CDR3 in amino acids: CATRPAGSTDTQYF. The CDR3 DNA sequence: TGTGCCACCAGACCGGCGGGTAGCACAGATACGCAGTATTTT. The full variable domain, in which reference TRBV15 and TRBJ2-3 provide the parts outside the CDR3, is DAMVIQNPRYQVTQFGKPVTLSCSQTLNHNVMYWYQQKSSQAPKLLFHYYDKDFNNEADTPDNFQSRRPNTSFCFLDIRSPGLGDTAMYLCATRPAGSTDTQYFGPGTRLTVL.

The chain has TRBV21-1 and TRBJ2-6; the table's D call TRBD1 went unverified against the DNA. TRBV21-1 is annotated as a pseudogene. The CDR3 contains 21 residues. The CDR3 DNA reads as TGTGCCAGCAGCAAAATCACCCCCTTAAGACAGGGTTGTAACGGGGCCAACGTCCTGACTTTC. Translating gives CASSKITPLRQGCNGANVLTF.

This clonotype was counted only a few times. The chain uses TRBV12-3 or TRBV12-4 and TRBJ2-7; tentative D call: TRBD1 (5 bases). This CDR3 has 13 residues. Trimming shortened V by 2 bases and J by 3 bases, and 8 bases separated the two germline ends. CDR3 DNA sequence: TGTGCCAGCAGTTTAAGACAGCGCTACGAGCAGTACTTC. Translation gives CASSLRQRYEQYF.

This clonotype was seen a handful of times. The gene calls are TRBV7-6 and TRBJ2-1; the D gene is possibly TRBD2 (5 bases). Germline V gives CDR1 SGHVS, CDR2 FNYEAQ. The CDR3 loop spans 17 amino acids. Trimming removed 5 bases from V and 5 bases from J, with 22 bases in between. The CDR3 here is CASSHGQSRVPHNEQFF. In DNA, the CDR3 is TGTGCCAGCAGCCACGGGCAGTCGAGGGTCCCGCACAATGAGCAGTTCTTC.

J is TRBJ1-2 and V is TRBV12-3 or TRBV12-4, with D unclear. CDR3 length equals 14 residues. V lost 5 bases and J lost 5, with 15 bases in between. The CDR3 nucleotides are TGTGCCAGCAGTCCACCTTCACCGACTTATGGCTACACCTTC. Translating it yields CASSPPSPTYGYTF.

There are a few counts of this clonotype. The CDR3 bases are TGTGCCAGCAGCCGCGACAGCGCCCCTGAAGCTTTCTTT. Its translation: CASSRDSAPEAFF. This rearrangement joins TRBV3-1 to TRBJ1-1, with D possibly matching TRBD1 (5 bases). This CDR3 is 13 amino acids long. Germline V gene lookup returns CDR1 LGHDT and CDR2 YNNKEL (reference sequence). Trimming shortened V by 4 bases and J by 6 bases, and 12 bases separated the two germline ends.

This sequence joins TRBV7-3 and TRBJ2-3; D is possibly TRBD1 or TRBD2 (6 bases each). The germline V gene has CDR1 SGHTA and CDR2 FQGTGA. V lost 2 bases and J lost 3, with 12 bases in between. The CDR3 is 15 residues long. The CDR3 DNA follows: TGTGCCAGCAGCTTATCGGGGGCCGGGACAGATACGCAGTATTTT. It is translated as CASSLSGAGTDTQYF. The whole variable domain, remainder taken from reference TRBV7-3 and TRBJ2-3, is GAGVSQTPSNKVTEKGKYVELRCDPISGHTALYWYRQSLGQGPEFLIYFQGTGAADDSGLPNDRFFAVRPEGSVSTLKIQRTERGDSAVYLCASSLSGAGTDTQYFGPGTRLTVL.

V gene TRBV27 combines with J gene TRBJ1-6, with a weak D call TRBD1 (5 bases). The CDR3 contains 12 residues. Germline V gene lookup returns CDR1 MNHEY and CDR2 SMNVEV (reference sequence). V was cut by 2 bases and J by 10 bases, with 6 bases left in between. CDR3 DNA: TGTGCCAGCAGTTTAGGGGCATCACCCCTCCACTTT. Its translation is CASSLGASPLHF.

This clonotype has just a few counts. The rearrangement joins TRBV11-3 to TRBJ2-3, with D perhaps given as TRBD1 or TRBD2 (6 bases each). Germline CDR1 SGHNT, CDR2 YENEEA. The CDR3 runs 14 residues. V gave up 5 bases and J gave up 0 bases, with 9 bases separating them. The chain's CDR3 is CASSGGPSTDTQYF. The CDR3 nucleotides read TGTGCCAGCAGCGGGGGGCCAAGCACAGATACGCAGTATTTT.

This clonotype turned up a few times. V usage is TRBV2 and J usage is TRBJ2-1; perhaps TRBD1 as D (5 bases). In germline, CDR1 is SNHLY, CDR2 FYNNEI. CDR3 length: 15 residues. The V end lost 4 bases, the J end lost 5 bases, and 15 bases lay between the germline ends. Written as DNA, the CDR3 is TGTGCCAGCAGTGCGTGGGGCTACAACAACAATGAGCAGTTCTTC. It is translated as CASSAWGYNNNEQFF.

In DNA, the CDR3 is TGTGCCAGTCGTAATAGCGGGGCCTCCTACGAGCAGTACTTC. This gives the protein CASRNSGASYEQYF. The V and J genes are TRBV19 and TRBJ2-7, with 8 positions matching TRBD2. Germline CDR1 is LNHDA and CDR2 is SQIVND (reference sequence). V lost 8 bases and J lost 0; bases outside the gene matches: 6. This CDR3 is built from 14 residues.

This clonotype was seen more than once but under ten times. The gene calls are TRBV20-1 and TRBJ2-3; 14 nucleotides agree with TRBD2. The CDR3 runs 15 residues. From germline, CDR1 is DFQATT and CDR2 SNEGSKA (reference sequence). With 5 bases clipped from V and 6 bases from J, the junction kept 7 bases outside the gene matches. Written as DNA, the CDR3 is TGCAGTGCTCGACTAGCGGGAGGGCCAAGGGATACGCAGTATTTT. This translates into CSARLAGGPRDTQYF.

The chain combines TRBV12-3 or TRBV12-4 with TRBJ2-1; 10 bases map to TRBD2. Germline trimming cut 4 bases from V and 12 bases from J; bases unmatched to any gene: 3. This CDR3 is built from 12 residues. CDR3 nucleotide sequence: TGTGCCAGCAGTTCCATAGCGGGGGGGCAGTTCTTC. It encodes CASSSIAGGQFF.

The table lists this clonotype with many counts. The chain carries TRBV29-1 and TRBJ1-6, with TRBD1 identical over 7 bases. This CDR3 is built from 13 residues. V gave up 4 bases and J gave up 8 bases; unmatched junction bases: 5. Germline V gene lookup returns CDR1 SQVTM and CDR2 ANQGSEA. In DNA, the CDR3 is TGCAGCGTTGCAGGACAGGCCGATTCACCCCTCCACTTT. Its translation: CSVAGQADSPLHF.

This clonotype has more than one count but fewer than ten. The chain couples TRBV2 to TRBJ2-3; 9 nucleotides agree with TRBD2. Germline V gene sequence: CDR1 SNHLY, CDR2 FYNNEI. V lost 3 bases and J lost 5; bases outside the gene matches: 6. The CDR3 loop spans 15 amino acids. CDR3 coding DNA: TGTGCCAGCAGTGAGTCAGCGGGGGGCGGAGATACGCAGTATTTT. This translates into CASSESAGGGDTQYF.

The chain joins TRBV7-7 to TRBJ2-1; TRBD2 aligns across 7 bases. Germline trimming cut 1 base from V and 10 bases from J; bases unmatched to any gene: 7. CDR1 and CDR2 (germline): SSHAT, FNYEAQ (reference sequence). The CDR3 has 14 amino acids. The CDR3: CASSLDHSGGEQFF. The CDR3 DNA sequence: TGTGCCAGCAGCTTAGACCATTCCGGGGGGGAGCAGTTCTTC. Full variable domain (rest looked up from reference TRBV7-7 and TRBJ2-1): GAGVSQSPRYKVTKRGQDVTLRCDPISSHATLYWYQQALGQGPEFLTYFNYEAQPDKSGLPSDRFSAERPEGSISTLTIQRTEQRDSAMYRCASSLDHSGGEQFFGPGTRLTVL.